Presented here are 20 T cell receptor beta chains from one specimen sequenced in a study of early T cells in non-severe SARS-CoV-2 infection. One entry per CDR3 protein, called by TCRdb with MiXCR from the 5' RACE reads. The table includes roughly 69,000 distinct CDR3 sequences, less than 12% detected once. The sequencing used whole blood, collected at baseline. Receptors originate from an adult who was a healthcare worker with PCR-confirmed SARS-CoV-2 infection or an uninfected control (not recorded which).

This clonotype was recorded at least ten times. The gene calls are TRBV29-1 and TRBJ2-1; perhaps D is TRBD1 or TRBD2 (5 bases each). Trimming removed 3 bases at V and 3 bases at J, with 12 bases between. Germline assignment: CDR1 SQVTM and CDR2 ANQGSEA. This CDR3 is built from 14 residues. In DNA form, the CDR3 reads TGCAGCGTTGAGAGGGGAGCACGCTACAATGAGCAGTTCTTC. Translation: CSVERGARYNEQFF.

In its sample, this clonotype was seen many times. J is TRBJ2-6 and V is TRBV19, with D maybe TRBD1 (5 bases). Deletions cut 3 bases from V and 0 bases from J, with 9 bases between. The CDR3 runs 16 residues. Looked up from germline, CDR1 is LNHDA and CDR2 is SQIVND (reference sequence). The CDR3 sequence: CASSIKGVSGANVLTF. The CDR3 DNA reads TGTGCCAGTAGTATTAAAGGGGTCTCTGGGGCCAACGTCCTGACTTTC.

This clonotype was recorded at least ten times. The chain joins TRBV7-9 to TRBJ1-3; tentatively, D is TRBD1 (6 bases). The germline gives CDR1 SEHNR, CDR2 FQNEAQ (reference sequence). Trimming removed 3 bases at V and 0 bases at J, with 18 bases between. CDR3 size: 18 residues. The CDR3 loop reads CASSFRGAAFLSGNTIYF. CDR3 coding DNA: TGTGCCAGCAGCTTCAGGGGAGCGGCGTTCCTCTCTGGAAACACCATATATTTT.

In its sample, this clonotype was seen a few times. The gene calls are TRBV25-1 and TRBJ1-1; no clear D gene. Germline V gene data show CDR1 as MGHDK and CDR2 as SYGVNS. The CDR3 has 12 amino acids. Trimming left V 4 bases short and J 4 bases short, with 7 bases between. CDR3 in DNA: TGTGCCAGCAGTGGCCCTACCACTGAAGCTTTCTTT. This gives the protein CASSGPTTEAFF.

This clonotype has a count of ten or more. The V gene is TRBV28, the J gene TRBJ2-6; 12 nucleotides match TRBD1. V lost 6 bases, J lost 4 bases, and 4 bases stayed unmatched. Germline CDR1 MDHEN, CDR2 SYDVKM. The CDR3 sequence is 16 residues long. CDR3 coding DNA: TGTGCCAGCAGGGGACAGGGGGCAGCGGGGGCCAACGTCCTGACTTTC. This translates into CASRGQGAAGANVLTF. Using reference TRBV28 and TRBJ2-6 for the parts outside the CDR3, the full variable domain is DVKVTQSSRYLVKRTGEKVFLECVQDMDHENMFWYRQDPGLGLRLIYFSYDVKMKEKGDIPEGYSVSREKKERFSLILESASTNQTSMYLCASRGQGAAGANVLTFGAGSRLTVL.

This clonotype was observed at least ten times. The chain joins TRBV2 to TRBJ1-5; TRBD1 is a possible D gene (6 bases). The CDR3 sequence is 15 residues long. The germline V gene has CDR1 SNHLY and CDR2 FYNNEI. V dropped 6 bases and J dropped 2 bases, with 14 bases sitting between them. The CDR3 region is CASRMGAYGNQPQHF. The CDR3 DNA reads TGTGCCAGCAGGATGGGGGCATATGGCAATCAGCCCCAGCATTTT.

The V call is TRBV12-3 or TRBV12-4, the J call TRBJ2-4; possible D gene TRBD2, 5 bases. V shed 5 bases and J shed 0 bases, with 17 bases lying between them. The length of the CDR3 is 17 residues. The CDR3 DNA reads TGTGCCAGCAGTCCGAAGGATGGCGGGTTAGCCAAAAACATTCAGTACTTC. This codes for CASSPKDGGLAKNIQYF.

This clonotype was observed a few times. This chain uses TRBV21-1 with TRBJ2-1; the table's D call of TRBD2 was not tested on the DNA. TRBV21-1 is tagged as a pseudogene. The CDR3 is made up of 18 amino acids. CDR3 sequence reads: CASSKGDISGMSYNEQFF. CDR3 coding DNA: TGTGCCAGCAGCAAAGGTGACATTAGCGGGATGTCCTACAATGAGCAGTTCTTC.

This clonotype was seen a few times. The rearrangement links TRBV4-1 to TRBJ2-6; no firm D call. V was trimmed by 0 bases and J by 2 bases, leaving 11 bases between them. The CDR3 contains 17 residues. Per the germline V gene, CDR1 is MGHRA and CDR2 is YSYEKL. DNA of the CDR3: TGCGCCAGCAGCCAAGATGGTAGGGCAGCTGGGGCCAACGTCCTGACTTTC. Its protein product is CASSQDGRAAGANVLTF.

The table lists this clonotype with many counts. This chain connects TRBV20-1 to TRBJ1-5; D gene uncertain. CDR1 is DFQATT and CDR2 is SNEGSKA in the germline V gene (reference sequence). This CDR3 comprises 11 residues. Trimming shortened V by 3 bases and J by 7 bases, and 7 bases separated the two germline ends. The CDR3 nucleotides read TGCAGTGCTAGTACCGGGCAGCCCCAGCATTTT. This encodes CSASTGQPQHF.

This clonotype occurred a few times. The chain employs TRBV12-3 or TRBV12-4 and TRBJ1-2; 7 positions match TRBD1. Unmatched junction bases numbered 7, after V lost 4 bases and J lost 2 bases. The CDR3 covers 15 residues. In nucleotides, the CDR3 is TGTGCCAGCAGTTCCCGGGACAGACGGAACTATGGCTACACCTTC. Encoded protein: CASSSRDRRNYGYTF.

This clonotype was seen many times. V gene TRBV14 combines with J gene TRBJ2-2; 9 bases map to TRBD1. The V and J ends lost 5 bases and 5 bases, in that order; junction bases with no gene match: 6. CDR1 SGHDN and CDR2 FVKESK come from the germline V gene. CDR3 length equals 15 residues. The CDR3 bases are TGTGCCAGCAGCACAGGGGGCGGATTAACCGGGGAGCTGTTTTTT. This codes for CASSTGGGLTGELFF.

This clonotype was seen only a few times. This CDR3 is CSCEGQRQETQYF. The CDR3 DNA reads as TGCAGCTGTGAAGGCCAGAGACAAGAGACCCAGTACTTC. The V gene is TRBV20-1, the J gene TRBJ2-5; unclear D gene. The CDR3 is 13 residues long. Germline V gene lookup returns CDR1 DFQATT and CDR2 SNEGSKA (reference sequence).

This clonotype came up many times. V and J are TRBV6-6 and TRBJ2-5, with D uncertain. CDR1 is MNHNY and CDR2 is SVGAGI in the germline V gene (reference sequence). Trimming stripped 7 bases from V and 2 bases from J, with 8 bases between. CDR3 length equals 12 residues. CDR3 nucleotide sequence: TGTGCCAGCACATGGAGTCAAGAGACCCAGTACTTC. Translating it yields CASTWSQETQYF.

This clonotype was seen at least ten times. The genes are TRBV28 and TRBJ1-5; D is unclear. V lost 3 bases, J lost 6 bases, and 6 bases lay in between. The length of the CDR3 is 12 residues. Germline V gene data show CDR1 as MDHEN and CDR2 as SYDVKM. CDR3 coding DNA: TGTGCCAGCAGTTTCGGGTTTCAGCCCCAGCATTTT. Its translation: CASSFGFQPQHF.

This clonotype has a count of ten or more. This chain joins TRBV4-1 and TRBJ2-3; unclear D gene. Trimming removed 0 bases from V and 3 bases from J, with 10 bases in between. The CDR3 extends over 15 amino acids. Germline V gene sequence: CDR1 MGHRA, CDR2 YSYEKL. This CDR3 is CASSQDQVETDTQYF. The DNA of the CDR3 is TGCGCCAGCAGCCAAGATCAGGTTGAAACAGATACGCAGTATTTT.

The genes are TRBV25-1 and TRBJ2-5; the match to TRBD1 covers 8 bases. Trimming removed 4 bases from V and 4 bases from J; junction bases left unmatched: 8. The CDR3 totals 15 residues. Germline V gene lookup returns CDR1 MGHDK and CDR2 SYGVNS. CDR3 protein: CASSAIQGVGETQYF. CDR3 DNA: TGTGCCAGCAGTGCGATACAGGGGGTTGGAGAGACCCAGTACTTC.

The CDR3 DNA follows: TGCGCCAGCAGCTTCGACACGCCGAACACTGAAGCTTTCTTT. It is translated as CASSFDTPNTEAFF. This rearrangement joins TRBV5-1 to TRBJ1-1; D gene uncertain. V shed 2 bases and J shed 1 base, with 9 bases lying between them. CDR3 size: 14 residues. CDR1 is SGHRS, CDR2 YFSETQ, per germline. Drawing the rest from reference TRBV5-1 and TRBJ1-1, the complete variable domain is KAGVTQTPRYLIKTRGQQVTLSCSPISGHRSVSWYQQTPGQGLQFLFEYFSETQRNKGNFPGRFSGRQFSNSRSEMNVSTLELGDSALYLCASSFDTPNTEAFFGQGTRLTVV.

The chain carries TRBV28 and TRBJ2-7, with D perhaps being TRBD1 or TRBD2 (5 bases each). The CDR3 consists of 11 residues. The ends were cut back, 5 bases at V and 7 bases at J, with 9 bases in the middle. Germline CDR1 reads MDHEN; CDR2 reads SYDVKM. The CDR3 DNA reads TGTGCCAGCAGTCTTTGGGGGGAGCAGTACTTC. Translation: CASSLWGEQYF.

By frequency in the sample, this clonotype is medium-sized. The chain joins TRBV12-3 or TRBV12-4 to TRBJ2-1, with TRBD2 identical over 9 bases. The CDR3 totals 15 residues. With 2 bases clipped from V and 7 bases from J, the junction kept 6 bases outside the gene matches. The CDR3 protein is CASSLRASGKNEQFF. As DNA, the CDR3 is TGTGCCAGCAGTTTAAGGGCTAGCGGGAAAAATGAGCAGTTCTTC.